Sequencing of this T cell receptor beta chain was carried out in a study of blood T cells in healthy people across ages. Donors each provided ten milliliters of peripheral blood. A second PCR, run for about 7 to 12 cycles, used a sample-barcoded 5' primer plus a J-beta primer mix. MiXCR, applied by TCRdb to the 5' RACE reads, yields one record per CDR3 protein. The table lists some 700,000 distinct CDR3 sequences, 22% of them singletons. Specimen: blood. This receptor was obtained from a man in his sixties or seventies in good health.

CDR3 protein: CASSLIRGGVDEQYF. CDR3 in DNA: TGTGCCAGCAGTTTAATCCGAGGGGGGGTCGACGAGCAGTACTTC. The chain has TRBV28 and TRBJ2-7; perhaps TRBD2 as D (7 bases). This CDR3 comprises 15 residues. The V gene lost 2 bases and the J gene lost 5 bases, with 16 bases spanning the gap. Germline CDR1 is MDHEN and CDR2 is SYDVKM. Variable domain in full (rest from reference TRBV28 and TRBJ2-7): DVKVTQSSRYLVKRTGEKVFLECVQDMDHENMFWYRQDPGLGLRLIYFSYDVKMKEKGDIPEGYSVSREKKERFSLILESASTNQTSMYLCASSLIRGGVDEQYFGPGTRLTVT.